The next 18 T cell receptor beta chains were all read from a single sample in a study of beta chain features in type 1 diabetes. Findings and limits, study-wide: Moderately but significantly shorter TCRB CDR3s were found in Type 1 diabetes patients in all four CD4+ subsets.

The entirety of the isolated RNA underwent reverse transcription, so expressed TCRB transcripts were sequenced. Assay used: immunoSEQ multiplex PCR; TCRdb lists only in-frame clones, some missing. The sample consists of roughly 350,000 clones, 9.5% to 10% of them appearing once. Their recognized antigens are unknown. The source material was central memory CD4+ T cells from blood. All receptors come from a man aged 25 to 40 with type 1 diabetes.

This clone was recorded a few times. One end of the junction is discordant with germline, which a read error may explain. This sequence joins TRBV7-9 and TRBJ1-1; 7 positions match TRBD1. Germline-derived CDR1 and CDR2 are SEHNR and FQNEAQ (reference sequence). This CDR3 spans 15 amino acids. CDR3 sequence reads: CASSPTGTSDTEAFF. Written as DNA, the CDR3 is TGCGCCAGCAGCCCGACAGGGACCAGCGACACTGAAGCTTTCTTT.

The V gene is TRBV5-4, the J gene TRBJ1-2; D possibly corresponds to TRBD1 (5 bases). The CDR3 runs to 14 residues. Germline V gives CDR1 SGHNT, CDR2 YYREEE (reference sequence). The V end was cut by 0 bases, the J end by 7 bases, with 13 bases between. The CDR3, as DNA: TGTGCCAGCAGCTTGGATGTCAGGGCGGGTGGCTACACCTTC. Translated, it gives CASSLDVRAGGYTF.

V usage is TRBV27 and J usage is TRBJ2-3; D is possibly TRBD2 (5 bases). The CDR3 consists of 15 residues. Trimming pared 6 bases from V and 2 bases from J, leaving 15 bases between. Germline V CDR1 and CDR2: MNHEY, SMNVEV (reference sequence). CDR3 amino acids: CASRTDGGFTDTQYF. The CDR3 DNA is TGTGCCAGCAGAACGGACGGAGGTTTCACAGATACGCAGTATTTT.

This clone was found a few times. The rearrangement uses TRBV7-2 and TRBJ2-7; 8 positions agree with TRBD2. The CDR3 is made up of 14 amino acids. The V gene end was trimmed by 3 bases and the J gene end by 7 bases; junction bases not matched to a gene: 8. Germline values: CDR1 SGHTA, CDR2 FQGNSA. The CDR3 coding sequence is TGTGCCAGCAGCTTGGCCAGCGGGAGCGGAGAGCAGTACTTC. Protein product: CASSLASGSGEQYF. The variable domain in full, completed from reference TRBV7-2 and TRBJ2-7, reads GAGVSQSPSNKVTEKGKDVELRCDPISGHTALYWYRQSLGQGLEFLIYFQGNSAPDKSGLPSDRFSAERTGGSVSTLTIQRTQQEDSAVYLCASSLASGSGEQYFGPGTRLTVT.

This clone was recorded a few times. J is TRBJ2-7 and V is TRBV5-4; TRBD1 is a possible D gene (5 bases). Per germline, CDR1 SGHNT and CDR2 YYREEE (reference sequence). The CDR3 spans 15 residues. V dropped 3 bases and J dropped 5 bases, with 18 bases sitting between them. The DNA for the CDR3 is TGTGCCAGCAGCTCAGGACATCTCCGCGGAGACGAGCAGTACTTC. It translates to CASSSGHLRGDEQYF.

This sequence joins TRBV6-6 and TRBJ2-5, with TRBD1 as a possible D gene (6 bases). The CDR3 extends over 13 amino acids. Trimming removed 5 bases at V and 3 bases at J, with 10 bases between. The V gene's germline CDR1 is MNHNY and CDR2 SVGAGI (reference sequence). DNA for the CDR3: TGTGCCAGCAGTGCGAAGGGGGAAGAGACCCAGTACTTC. Translated: CASSAKGEETQYF.

The V gene is TRBV6-5, the J gene TRBJ2-3, with 9 bases matching TRBD1. Germline trimming cut 5 bases from V and 3 bases from J; bases unmatched to any gene: 6. In germline, CDR1 is MNHEY, CDR2 SVGAGI. The CDR3 extends over 15 amino acids. CDR3: CASSAPGQGTDTQYF. DNA for the CDR3: TGTGCCAGCAGTGCCCCGGGACAGGGAACAGATACGCAGTATTTT.

The rearrangement links TRBV5-1 to TRBJ1-1; D may be TRBD1 (5 bases). This CDR3 comprises 11 residues. Per the germline V gene, CDR1 is SGHRS and CDR2 is YFSETQ. Trimming shortened V by 0 bases and J by 11 bases, and 8 bases separated the two germline ends. Here the CDR3 DNA reads TGCGCCAGCAGCTTGGCAGGGAACGCTTTCTTT. Its translation: CASSLAGNAFF.

This clone was seen a handful of times. V usage is TRBV29-1 and J usage is TRBJ2-4, with 14 positions matching TRBD2. The V segment lost 7 bases and the J segment 1 base; nucleotides outside the gene matches: 9. CDR3 size: 17 residues. Germline V gene lookup returns CDR1 SQVTM and CDR2 ANQGSEA. Here the CDR3 DNA reads TGCAGCGGAAAAGGACTAGCGGGAGGAGGGGCCAAAAACATTCAGTACTTC. This sequence encodes CSGKGLAGGGAKNIQYF.

This clone was seen a few times. This chain joins TRBV6-1 and TRBJ2-7; weak D call: TRBD2 (5 bases). This CDR3 is 15 amino acids long. Trimming stripped 4 bases from V and 0 bases from J, with 13 bases between. The germline gives CDR1 MNHNS, CDR2 SASEGT. This chain's CDR3 is CASSAGLSYSYEQYF. In DNA, the CDR3 is TGTGCCAGCAGTGCCGGACTGAGTTACTCCTACGAGCAGTACTTC.

V is TRBV5-8 and J is TRBJ2-3; TRBD1 matches 12 bases. The CDR3 has 16 residues. Per germline, CDR1 SGHTS and CDR2 YDEGEE. J gave up 3 bases and V 4 bases, and 6 bases lay outside the gene matches. The CDR3 bases are TGTGCCAGCAGCCCGGGACAGGGGGCTACAACAGATACGCAGTATTTT. As protein: CASSPGQGATTDTQYF.

The chain is built from TRBV5-1 and TRBJ2-2; 7 nucleotides align to TRBD1. CDR1 SGHRS and CDR2 YFSETQ come from the germline V gene. V was pared by 5 bases and J by 4 bases, with 11 bases of the junction left unmatched. The CDR3 consists of 16 residues. The CDR3 region has the DNA TGCGCCAGCAGGACCCAAGAGGGACAGAGCACCGGGGAGCTGTTTTTT. Translating gives CASRTQEGQSTGELFF.

The sample holds many counts of this clone. The chain carries TRBV7-2 and TRBJ2-7; 8 bases are a match to TRBD1. The CDR3 covers 14 residues. With 8 bases clipped from V and 0 bases from J, the junction kept 6 bases outside the gene matches. The germline V gene has CDR1 SGHTA and CDR2 FQGNSA. The CDR3 loop is CASGRTGISYEQYF. The CDR3 DNA reads TGTGCCAGCGGACGGACAGGGATCTCCTACGAGCAGTACTTC.

Comment on this clone: The junction does not match germline at one end; this may be a read error. The J gene is TRBJ1-1, the V gene TRBV10-3, with D perhaps TRBD1 (5 bases). The CDR3 contains 13 residues. Germline CDR1 ENHRY, CDR2 SYGVKD. The CDR3 DNA reads as TGTGCCAGCAGTCCGGACATGTACACTGAAGCTTTCTTT. It specifies CASSPDMYTEAFF.

This clone was found a few times. The chain uses TRBV6-5 and TRBJ1-2; weak D call: TRBD1 (6 bases). The CDR3 is 14 amino acids. Trimming left V 2 bases short and J 7 bases short, with 14 bases between. The germline V gene encodes CDR1 MNHEY and CDR2 SVGAGI. The DNA for the CDR3 is TGTGCCAGCAGTTACGCGGGGGCAGGGTTTGGCTACACCTTC. Translated: CASSYAGAGFGYTF.

A remark on this clone: Within the sample, other DNA sequences also encode this same CDR3. The chain links TRBV11-2 to TRBJ2-1; perhaps TRBD2 as D (6 bases). The germline V gene encodes CDR1 SGHAT and CDR2 FQNNGV. CDR3 length equals 13 residues. The V gene lost 1 base and the J gene lost 5 bases, with 6 bases spanning the gap. The CDR3 loop is CASSLGLDNEQFF. The CDR3 bases are TGTGCCAGCAGCTTAGGACTAGACAATGAGCAGTTCTTC.

The gene calls are TRBV6-5 and TRBJ2-2; D may match TRBD1 or TRBD2 (6 bases each). The V end lost 11 bases, the J end lost 4 bases, and 14 bases lay between the germline ends. Germline V gene sequence: CDR1 MNHEY, CDR2 SVGAGI. The CDR3 has 13 amino acids. The CDR3 sequence is CAGGQGSTGELFF. The CDR3 coding sequence is TGTGCCGGGGGGCAGGGTAGCACCGGGGAGCTGTTTTTT.

This clone turned up a few times. This chain links TRBV5-1 with TRBJ2-7; D is ambiguous. The ends were cut back, 2 bases at V and 0 bases at J, with 12 bases in the middle. The CDR3 sequence is 15 residues long. Germline CDR1 reads SGHRS; CDR2 reads YFSETQ. As DNA, the CDR3 is TGCGCCAGCAGCTTAGGAGCCTTTGCCTCCTACGAGCAGTACTTC. It is translated as CASSLGAFASYEQYF.